The clone carrying this T cell receptor beta chain was recorded many times. Antigen unknown. They built TCR cDNA with 5'RACE template switching, a step that put in a universal primer site and UMIs. MiXCR, applied by TCRdb to the 5' RACE reads, yields one record per CDR3 protein. The table includes around 330,000 distinct CDR3 sequences, around 4% detected once. These data belong to a study of T cells after yellow fever vaccination. About the study: Low-cell-number fractions were prepared with SMART-Seq v4 Ultra Low Input.

This CDR3 comprises 19 residues. Trimming took 5 bases from V and 3 from J; bases not matched to a gene: 15. Looked up from germline, CDR1 is SEHNR and CDR2 is FQNEAQ (reference sequence). Findings and limits, study-wide: Clones from primary vaccination mostly reappeared after the booster (approximately 96% CD4, around 90% CD8).

This sequence was found in a man between 18 and 35 years old who received the YFV17D yellow fever vaccine. The rearrangement uses TRBV7-9 and TRBJ2-1; 11 positions agree with TRBD2. The sample in question was PBMCs, obtained on the day of the yellow fever booster vaccination. Here the CDR3 reads CASSPEYSGGALVYNEQFF. The DNA for the CDR3 is TGTGCCAGCAGCCCAGAATATAGCGGGGGGGCCTTGGTCTACAATGAGCAGTTCTTC.